This passage covers 5 T cell receptor beta chains from one sample sequenced in a study of blood T cells in healthy people across ages. A second about 7 to 12 cycle PCR used barcoded and J-beta primers. One entry per CDR3 protein results from TCRdb running MiXCR on the 5' RACE reads. The table includes hundreds of thousands of distinct CDR3 sequences, 21% detected once. Sequencing was performed on blood. These TCRs come from a man between 65 and 85 years old in good health.

The rearrangement links TRBV5-1 to TRBJ2-1; weak D call: TRBD1 (6 bases). The CDR3 is 14 residues long. V was trimmed by 2 bases and J by 8 bases, leaving 14 bases between them. The germline gives CDR1 SGHRS, CDR2 YFSETQ. CDR3 residues: CASSLQGRFDEQFF. DNA of the CDR3: TGCGCCAGCAGCTTACAGGGTAGGTTCGATGAGCAGTTCTTC.

The chain has TRBV20-1 and TRBJ2-5; 9 bases line up with TRBD2. Germline CDR1 reads DFQATT; CDR2 reads SNEGSKA (reference sequence). The CDR3 consists of 16 residues. The trim removed 2 bases at V and 2 bases at J, leaving 9 bases unmatched. This CDR3 is CSARRPSGAKQETQYF. The DNA of the CDR3 is TGCAGTGCTAGACGGCCTAGCGGGGCCAAACAAGAGACCCAGTACTTC.

This clonotype occurred many times. V gene TRBV5-1 combines with J gene TRBJ1-4; the D is unclear. V was trimmed by 5 bases and J by 5 bases, leaving 4 bases between them. Germline CDR1 reads SGHRS; CDR2 reads YFSETQ. The CDR3 has 11 amino acids. The CDR3 protein is CASRENEKLFF. In DNA, the CDR3 is TGCGCCAGCAGGGAAAATGAAAAACTGTTTTTT.

The sample holds many counts of this clonotype. The chain combines TRBV20-1 with TRBJ2-5, with D possibly matching TRBD2 (6 bases). V lost 2 bases and J lost 3, with 13 bases in between. CDR1 and CDR2 (germline): DFQATT, SNEGSKA (reference sequence). The CDR3 contains 14 residues. The CDR3 DNA follows: TGCAGTGCTAGACCCGGGACTCTTGAAGAGACCCAGTACTTC. Translated, it gives CSARPGTLEETQYF.

The rearrangement uses TRBV14 and TRBJ2-5; 8 positions match TRBD2. Germline CDR1 reads SGHDN; CDR2 reads FVKESK. The CDR3 runs 12 residues. V shed 5 bases and J 11 bases; nucleotides not matched to a gene: 7. The CDR3 spells CASSRVEREQYF. The CDR3 region has the DNA TGTGCCAGCAGCAGGGTGGAGCGGGAGCAGTACTTC.